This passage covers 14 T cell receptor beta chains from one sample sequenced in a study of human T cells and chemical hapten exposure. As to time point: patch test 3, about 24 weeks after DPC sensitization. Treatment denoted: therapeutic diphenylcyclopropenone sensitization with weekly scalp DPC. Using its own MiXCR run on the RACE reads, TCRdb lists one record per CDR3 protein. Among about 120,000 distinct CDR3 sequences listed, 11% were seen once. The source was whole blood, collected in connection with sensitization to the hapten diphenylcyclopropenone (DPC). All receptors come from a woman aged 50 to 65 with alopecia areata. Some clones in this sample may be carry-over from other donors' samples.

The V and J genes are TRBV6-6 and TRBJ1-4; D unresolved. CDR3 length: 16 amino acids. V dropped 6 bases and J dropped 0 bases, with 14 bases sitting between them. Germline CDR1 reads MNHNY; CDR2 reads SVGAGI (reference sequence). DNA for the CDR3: TGTGCCAGCAGCCCGTCCCGGAGCCCAACTAATGAAAAACTGTTTTTT. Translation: CASSPSRSPTNEKLFF.

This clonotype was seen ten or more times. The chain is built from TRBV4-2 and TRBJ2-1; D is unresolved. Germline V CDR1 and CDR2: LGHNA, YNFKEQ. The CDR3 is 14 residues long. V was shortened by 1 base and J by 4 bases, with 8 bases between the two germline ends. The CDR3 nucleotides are TGTGCCAGCAGCCAAGGGGTAATGTACAATGAGCAGTTCTTC. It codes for CASSQGVMYNEQFF.

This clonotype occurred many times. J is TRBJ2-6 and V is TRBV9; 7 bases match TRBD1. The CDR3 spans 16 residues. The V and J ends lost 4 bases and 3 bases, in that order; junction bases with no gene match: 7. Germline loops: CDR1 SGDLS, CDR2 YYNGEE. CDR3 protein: CASSQGQANGANVLTF. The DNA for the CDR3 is TGTGCCAGCAGCCAAGGACAGGCCAATGGGGCCAACGTCCTGACTTTC. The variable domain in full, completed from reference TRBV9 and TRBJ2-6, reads DSGVTQTPKHLITATGQRVTLRCSPRSGDLSVYWYQQSLDQGLQFLIQYYNGEERAKGNILERFSAQQFPDLHSELNLSSLELGDSALYFCASSQGQANGANVLTFGAGSRLTVL.

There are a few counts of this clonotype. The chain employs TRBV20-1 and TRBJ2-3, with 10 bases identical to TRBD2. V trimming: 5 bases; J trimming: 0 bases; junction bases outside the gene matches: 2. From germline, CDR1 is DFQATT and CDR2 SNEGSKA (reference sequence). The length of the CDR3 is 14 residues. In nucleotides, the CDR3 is TGCAGTGCTCCTAGCGGGGGAAGCACAGATACGCAGTATTTT. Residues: CSAPSGGSTDTQYF.

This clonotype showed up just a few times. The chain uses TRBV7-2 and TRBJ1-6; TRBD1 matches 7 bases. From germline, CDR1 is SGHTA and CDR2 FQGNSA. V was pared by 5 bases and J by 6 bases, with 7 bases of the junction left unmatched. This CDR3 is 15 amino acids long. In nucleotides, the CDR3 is TGTGCCAGCAGCGGCAGACAGGGTAGTAATTCACCCCTCCACTTT. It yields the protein CASSGRQGSNSPLHF.

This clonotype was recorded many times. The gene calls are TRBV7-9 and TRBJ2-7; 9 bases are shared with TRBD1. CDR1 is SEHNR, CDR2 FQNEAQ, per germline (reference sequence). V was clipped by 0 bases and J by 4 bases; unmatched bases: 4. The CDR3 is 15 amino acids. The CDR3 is CASSLAQGAGYEQYF. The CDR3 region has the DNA TGTGCCAGCAGCTTAGCACAGGGGGCGGGGTACGAGCAGTACTTC.

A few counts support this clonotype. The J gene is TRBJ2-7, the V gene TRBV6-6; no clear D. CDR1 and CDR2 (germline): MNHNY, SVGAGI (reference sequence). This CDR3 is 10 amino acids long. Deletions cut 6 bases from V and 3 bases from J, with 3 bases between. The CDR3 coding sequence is TGTGCCAGCAGCGTCTACGAGCAGTACTTC. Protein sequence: CASSVYEQYF.

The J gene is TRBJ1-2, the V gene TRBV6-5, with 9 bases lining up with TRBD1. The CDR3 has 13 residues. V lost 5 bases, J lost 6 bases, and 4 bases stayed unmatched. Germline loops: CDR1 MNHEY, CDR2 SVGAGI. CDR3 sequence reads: CASSRDRADGYTF. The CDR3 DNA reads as TGTGCCAGCAGTCGGGACAGGGCCGATGGCTACACCTTC.

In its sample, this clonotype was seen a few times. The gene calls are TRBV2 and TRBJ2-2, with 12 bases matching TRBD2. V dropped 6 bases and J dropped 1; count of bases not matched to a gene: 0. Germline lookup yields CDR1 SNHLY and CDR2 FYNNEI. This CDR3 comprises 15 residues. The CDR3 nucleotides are TGTGCCAGCAGGGGACTAGCGGGGAACACCGGGGAGCTGTTTTTT. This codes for CASRGLAGNTGELFF.

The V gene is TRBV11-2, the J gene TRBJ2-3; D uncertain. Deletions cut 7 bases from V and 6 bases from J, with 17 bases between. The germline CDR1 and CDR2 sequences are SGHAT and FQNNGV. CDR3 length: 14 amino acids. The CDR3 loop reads CASNPSQALDTQYF. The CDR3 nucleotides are TGTGCCAGCAACCCGTCCCAGGCACTCGATACGCAGTATTTT.

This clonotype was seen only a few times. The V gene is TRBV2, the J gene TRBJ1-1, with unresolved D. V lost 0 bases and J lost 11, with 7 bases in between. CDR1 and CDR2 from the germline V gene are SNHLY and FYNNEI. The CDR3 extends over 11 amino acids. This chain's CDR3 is CASSEAGQAFF. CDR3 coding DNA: TGTGCCAGCAGTGAAGCAGGCCAGGCTTTCTTT.

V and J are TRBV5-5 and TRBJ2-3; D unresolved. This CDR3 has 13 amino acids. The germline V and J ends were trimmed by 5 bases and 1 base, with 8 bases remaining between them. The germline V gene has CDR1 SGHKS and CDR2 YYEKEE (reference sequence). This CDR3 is CASRKEGTDTQYF. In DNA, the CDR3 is TGTGCCAGCAGAAAAGAGGGCACAGATACGCAGTATTTT.

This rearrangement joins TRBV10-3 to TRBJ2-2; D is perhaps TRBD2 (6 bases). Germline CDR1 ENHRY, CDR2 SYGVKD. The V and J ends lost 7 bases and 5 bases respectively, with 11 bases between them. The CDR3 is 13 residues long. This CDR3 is CAIMGLSTGELFF. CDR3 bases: TGTGCCATCATGGGACTCTCTACCGGGGAGCTGTTTTTT.

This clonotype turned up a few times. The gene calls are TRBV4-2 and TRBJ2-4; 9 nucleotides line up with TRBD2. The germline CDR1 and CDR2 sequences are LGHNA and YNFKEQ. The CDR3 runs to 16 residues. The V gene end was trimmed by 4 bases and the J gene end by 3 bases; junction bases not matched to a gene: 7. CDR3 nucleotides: TGTGCCAGCAGCCCCGTAGCGGGAGACGTCAAAAACATTCAGTACTTC. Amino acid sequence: CASSPVAGDVKNIQYF.